This is a list of T cell receptor beta chains from one sample in a study of control samples from healthy donors and cancer patients. The data were produced by immunoSEQ multiplex PCR, yet TCRdb's version contains in-frame clones alone and is incomplete. Among about 130,000 clones listed, roughly 94% were seen once. The sequenced material came from PBMCs. Receptor source: a man between 60 and 70 years old with colorectal cancer. Each CDR3 is given without its conserved first and last residue.

V gene: TRBV24-1
J gene: TRBJ2-7
CDR3 protein: ATSEGGGPYEQY

V gene: TRBV6-6
J gene: TRBJ1-2
CDR3 protein: ASSHTQQARAYGYT

V gene: TRBV18
J gene: TRBJ2-2
CDR3 protein: ASSPSDTGTGELF

V gene: TRBV3-1/TRBV3-2
J gene: TRBJ1-1
CDR3 protein: ASRLGTEAF

V gene: TRBV12-3/TRBV12-4
J gene: TRBJ1-1
CDR3 protein: ASSRATEAF

V gene: TRBV19
J gene: TRBJ1-1
CDR3 protein: ASSIAGLMNTEAF

V gene: TRBV5-5
J gene: TRBJ1-1
CDR3 protein: ASSDQTGVTEAF

V gene: TRBV6-1
J gene: TRBJ2-2
CDR3 protein: ASSENVQGTGELF

V gene: TRBV19
J gene: TRBJ1-1
CDR3 protein: ASSRQANTEAF

V gene: TRBV10-3
J gene: TRBJ1-6
CDR3 protein: AISEFETGRSPLH

V gene: TRBV20-1
J gene: TRBJ1-1
CDR3 protein: SASLPGADTEAF

V gene: TRBV27
J gene: TRBJ1-1
CDR3 protein: ASSSLSPTRGTEAF

V gene: TRBV6-5
J gene: TRBJ2-7
CDR3 protein: ASSLLAGSSYEQY

V gene: TRBV4-1
J gene: TRBJ2-2
CDR3 protein: ASSQDGQGNTGELF

V gene: TRBV4-2
J gene: TRBJ1-4
CDR3 protein: ASSQGTTNEKLF

V gene: TRBV7-9
J gene: TRBJ1-6
CDR3 protein: ASSAQGTNSPLH

V gene: TRBV2
J gene: TRBJ2-5
CDR3 protein: ASSEPGEYQETQY

V gene: TRBV7-2
J gene: TRBJ2-3
CDR3 protein: ASNQQGTDTQY

V gene: TRBV4-1
J gene: TRBJ2-7
CDR3 protein: ASSLRALGEQY

V gene: TRBV11-3
J gene: TRBJ1-2
CDR3 protein: ASSPGTRADYGYT

V gene: TRBV7-9
J gene: TRBJ1-2
CDR3 protein: ASSLRGAYGYT

V gene: TRBV5-4
J gene: TRBJ1-4
CDR3 protein: ASSLDGSTNEKLF

V gene: TRBV19
J gene: TRBJ1-5
CDR3 protein: ASRPSLEAQPQH

V gene: TRBV6-4
J gene: TRBJ2-1
CDR3 protein: ASSDSGGGAYNEQF

V gene: TRBV6-5
J gene: TRBJ1-4
CDR3 protein: ASNGQLPTNEKLF

V gene: TRBV28
J gene: TRBJ1-4
CDR3 protein: ASSLWSRTVATNEKLF

V gene: TRBV19
J gene: TRBJ1-1
CDR3 protein: ASSIEVRGRLGTF

V gene: TRBV19
J gene: TRBJ1-5
CDR3 protein: ASQGTGGQPQH

V gene: TRBV21-1
J gene: TRBJ2-1
CDR3 protein: ASSKPLALASYNEQF